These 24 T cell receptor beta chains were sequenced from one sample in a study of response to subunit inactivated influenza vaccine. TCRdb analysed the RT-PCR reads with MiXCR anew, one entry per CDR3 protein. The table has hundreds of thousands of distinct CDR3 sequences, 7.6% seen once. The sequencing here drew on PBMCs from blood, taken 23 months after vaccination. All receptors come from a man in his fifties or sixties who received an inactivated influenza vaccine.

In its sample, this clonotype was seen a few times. In nucleotides, the CDR3 is TGTGCCAGCAGTTTATCTTCCCACGCAGGGGTTTGGCAGCCCCAGCATTTT. This gives the protein CASSLSSHAGVWQPQHF. This chain links TRBV27 with TRBJ1-5, with D perhaps TRBD1 (6 bases). V was shortened by 0 bases and J by 7 bases, with 19 bases between the two germline ends. Germline CDR1 is MNHEY and CDR2 is SMNVEV (reference sequence). The CDR3 extends over 17 amino acids.

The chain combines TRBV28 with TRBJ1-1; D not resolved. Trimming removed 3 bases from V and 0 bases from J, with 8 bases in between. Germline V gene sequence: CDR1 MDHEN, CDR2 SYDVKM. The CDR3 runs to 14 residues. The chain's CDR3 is CASSFIVVNTEAFF. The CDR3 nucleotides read TGTGCCAGCAGTTTTATAGTGGTGAACACTGAAGCTTTCTTT.

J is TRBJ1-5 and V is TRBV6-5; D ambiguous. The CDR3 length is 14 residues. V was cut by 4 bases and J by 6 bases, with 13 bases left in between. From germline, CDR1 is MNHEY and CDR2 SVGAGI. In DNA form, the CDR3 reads TGTGCCAGCAGTTTGATGGGGTTTGGTCAGCCCCAGCATTTT. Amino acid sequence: CASSLMGFGQPQHF.

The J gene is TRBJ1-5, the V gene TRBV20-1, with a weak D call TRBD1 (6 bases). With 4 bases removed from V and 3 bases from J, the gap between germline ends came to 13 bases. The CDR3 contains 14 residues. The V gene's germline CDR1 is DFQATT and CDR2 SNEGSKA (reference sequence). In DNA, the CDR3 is TGCAGTGCTACACAGGGTGGGAACAATCAGCCCCAGCATTTT. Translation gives CSATQGGNNQPQHF.

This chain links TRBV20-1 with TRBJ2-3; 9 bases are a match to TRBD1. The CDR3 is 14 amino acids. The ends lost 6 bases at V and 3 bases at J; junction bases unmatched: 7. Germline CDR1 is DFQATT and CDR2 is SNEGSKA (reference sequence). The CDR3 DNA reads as TGCAGTGCGCGCAGGACAGGGGAAACAGATACGCAGTATTTT. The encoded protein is CSARRTGETDTQYF.

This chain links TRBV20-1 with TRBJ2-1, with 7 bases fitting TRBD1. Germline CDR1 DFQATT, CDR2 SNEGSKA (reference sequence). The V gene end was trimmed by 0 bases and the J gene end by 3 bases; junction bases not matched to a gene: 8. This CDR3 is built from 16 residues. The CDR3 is CSARDPGQSSYNEQFF. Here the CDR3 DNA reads TGCAGTGCTAGAGATCCGGGACAGTCCAGCTACAATGAGCAGTTCTTC.

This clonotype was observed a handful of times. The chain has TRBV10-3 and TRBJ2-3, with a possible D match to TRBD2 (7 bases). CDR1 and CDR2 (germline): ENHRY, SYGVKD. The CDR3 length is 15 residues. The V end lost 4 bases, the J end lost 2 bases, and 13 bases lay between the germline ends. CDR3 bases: TGTGCCATCAGTGGCCGGGGGGACATCACAGATACGCAGTATTTT. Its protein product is CAISGRGDITDTQYF.

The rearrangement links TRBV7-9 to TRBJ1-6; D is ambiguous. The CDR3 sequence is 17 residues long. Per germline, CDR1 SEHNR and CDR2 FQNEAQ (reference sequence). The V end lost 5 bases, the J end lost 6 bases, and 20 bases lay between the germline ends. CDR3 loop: CASSQRSGGYFNSPLHF. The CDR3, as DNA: TGTGCCAGCAGCCAGAGATCTGGAGGGTATTTTAATTCACCCCTCCACTTT. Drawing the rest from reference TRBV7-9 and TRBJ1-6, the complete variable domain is DTGVSQNPRHKITKRGQNVTFRCDPISEHNRLYWYRQTLGQGPEFLTYFQNEAQLEKSRLLSDRFSAERPKGSFSTLEIQRTEQGDSAMYLCASSQRSGGYFNSPLHFGNGTRLTVT.

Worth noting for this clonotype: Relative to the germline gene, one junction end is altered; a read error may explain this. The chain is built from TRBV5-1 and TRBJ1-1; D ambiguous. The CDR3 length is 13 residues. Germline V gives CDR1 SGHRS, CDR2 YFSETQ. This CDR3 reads CASSLAPESEAFF. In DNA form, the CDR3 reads TGCGCTAGCAGCTTGGCTCCGGAGTCTGAAGCTTTCTTT.

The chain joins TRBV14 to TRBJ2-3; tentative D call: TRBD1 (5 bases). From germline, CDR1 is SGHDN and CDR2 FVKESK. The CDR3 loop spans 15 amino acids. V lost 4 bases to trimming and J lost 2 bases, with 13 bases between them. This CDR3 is CASSPRQTTTDTQYF. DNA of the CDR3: TGTGCCAGCAGCCCTCGACAGACCACCACAGATACGCAGTATTTT.

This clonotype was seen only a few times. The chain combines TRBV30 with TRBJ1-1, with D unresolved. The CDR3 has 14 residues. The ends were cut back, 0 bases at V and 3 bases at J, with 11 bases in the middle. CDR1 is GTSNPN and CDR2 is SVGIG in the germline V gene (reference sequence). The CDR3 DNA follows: TGTGCCTGGAGTGTACTCCCTGGATACACTGAAGCTTTCTTT. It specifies CAWSVLPGYTEAFF. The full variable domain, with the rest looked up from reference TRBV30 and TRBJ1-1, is SQTIHQWPATLVQPVGSPLSLECTVEGTSNPNLYWYRQAAGRGLQLLFYSVGIGQISSEVPQNLSASRPQDRQFILSSKKLLLSDSGFYLCAWSVLPGYTEAFFGQGTRLTVV.

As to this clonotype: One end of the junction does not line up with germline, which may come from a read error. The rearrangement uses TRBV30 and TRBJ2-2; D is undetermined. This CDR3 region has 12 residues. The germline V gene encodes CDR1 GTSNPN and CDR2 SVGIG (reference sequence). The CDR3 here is CGTSAPTGELFF. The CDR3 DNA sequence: TGCGGAACTTCTGCCCCAACCGGGGAGCTGTTTTTT.

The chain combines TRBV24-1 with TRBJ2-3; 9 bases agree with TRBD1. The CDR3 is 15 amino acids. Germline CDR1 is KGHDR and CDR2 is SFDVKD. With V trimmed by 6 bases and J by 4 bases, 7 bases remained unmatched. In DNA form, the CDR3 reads TGTGCCACCAGTACAGGGGGCATAAACGCAGATACGCAGTATTTT. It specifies CATSTGGINADTQYF.

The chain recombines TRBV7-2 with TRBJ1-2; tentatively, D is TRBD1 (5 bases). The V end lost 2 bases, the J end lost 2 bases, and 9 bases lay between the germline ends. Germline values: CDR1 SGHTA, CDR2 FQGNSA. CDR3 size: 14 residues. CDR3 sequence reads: CASSLLRENYGYTF. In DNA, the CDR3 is TGTGCCAGCAGCTTACTCAGGGAGAACTATGGCTACACCTTC.

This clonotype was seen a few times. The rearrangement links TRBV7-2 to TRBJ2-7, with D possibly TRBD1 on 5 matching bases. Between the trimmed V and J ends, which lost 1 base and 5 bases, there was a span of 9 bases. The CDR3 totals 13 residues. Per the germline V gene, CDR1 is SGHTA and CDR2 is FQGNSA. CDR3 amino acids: CASSLVGVHEQYF. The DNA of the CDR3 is TGTGCCAGCAGCTTAGTAGGGGTGCACGAGCAGTACTTC. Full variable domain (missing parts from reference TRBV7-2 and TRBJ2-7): GAGVSQSPSNKVTEKGKDVELRCDPISGHTALYWYRQSLGQGLEFLIYFQGNSAPDKSGLPSDRFSAERTGGSVSTLTIQRTQQEDSAVYLCASSLVGVHEQYFGPGTRLTVT.

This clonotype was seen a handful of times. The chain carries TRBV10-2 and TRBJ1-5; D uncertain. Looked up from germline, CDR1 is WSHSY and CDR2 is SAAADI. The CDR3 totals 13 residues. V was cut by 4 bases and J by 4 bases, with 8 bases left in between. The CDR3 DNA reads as TGCGCCAGCAGTGCAAACACTAATCAGCCCCAGCATTTT. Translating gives CASSANTNQPQHF.

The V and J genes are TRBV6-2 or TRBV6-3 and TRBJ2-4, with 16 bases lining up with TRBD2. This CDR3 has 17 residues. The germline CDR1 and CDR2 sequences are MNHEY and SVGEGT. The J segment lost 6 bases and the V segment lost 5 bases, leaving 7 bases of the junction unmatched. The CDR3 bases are TGTGCCAGCAGTGGACCGGGACTAGCGGGGGGGCCAAACATTCAGTACTTC. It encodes CASSGPGLAGGPNIQYF.

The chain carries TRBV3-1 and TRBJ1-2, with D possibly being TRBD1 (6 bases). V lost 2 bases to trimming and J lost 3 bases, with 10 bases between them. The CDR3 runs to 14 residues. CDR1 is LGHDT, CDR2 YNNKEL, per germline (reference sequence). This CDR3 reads CASSQPGQHYGYTF. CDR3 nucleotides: TGTGCCAGCAGCCAACCAGGACAGCACTATGGCTACACCTTC.

The DNA for the CDR3 is TGTGCCCTTATGGTGGCAGGGCGCTACAATGAGCAGTTCTTC. Translation: CALMVAGRYNEQFF. V is TRBV2 and J is TRBJ2-1; D possibly corresponds to TRBD1 (5 bases). The germline CDR1 and CDR2 sequences are SNHLY and FYNNEI. With 11 bases removed from V and 3 bases from J, the gap between germline ends came to 17 bases. The CDR3 length is 14 residues.

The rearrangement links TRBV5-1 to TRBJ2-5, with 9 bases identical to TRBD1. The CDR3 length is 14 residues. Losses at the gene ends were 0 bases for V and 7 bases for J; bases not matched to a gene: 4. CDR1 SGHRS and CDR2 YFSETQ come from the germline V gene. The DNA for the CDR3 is TGCGCCAGCAGCTTGGGGACAGGGGCCGGGACCCAGTACTTC. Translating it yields CASSLGTGAGTQYF. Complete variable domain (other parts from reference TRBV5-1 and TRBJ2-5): KAGVTQTPRYLIKTRGQQVTLSCSPISGHRSVSWYQQTPGQGLQFLFEYFSETQRNKGNFPGRFSGRQFSNSRSEMNVSTLELGDSALYLCASSLGTGAGTQYFGPGTRLLVL.

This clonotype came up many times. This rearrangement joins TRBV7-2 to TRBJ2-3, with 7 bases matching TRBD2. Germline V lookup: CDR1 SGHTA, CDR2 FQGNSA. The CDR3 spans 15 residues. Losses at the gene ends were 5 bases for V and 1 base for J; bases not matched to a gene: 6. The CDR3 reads CASSPSAGGTDTQYF. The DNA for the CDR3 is TGTGCCAGCAGCCCTTCGGCGGGGGGCACAGATACGCAGTATTTT.

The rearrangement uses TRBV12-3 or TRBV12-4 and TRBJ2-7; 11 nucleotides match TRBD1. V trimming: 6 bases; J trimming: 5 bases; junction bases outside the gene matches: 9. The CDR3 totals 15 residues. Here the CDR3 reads CASSQRTGGFHEQYF. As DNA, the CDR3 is TGTGCCAGCAGCCAAAGGACAGGGGGCTTCCACGAGCAGTACTTC.

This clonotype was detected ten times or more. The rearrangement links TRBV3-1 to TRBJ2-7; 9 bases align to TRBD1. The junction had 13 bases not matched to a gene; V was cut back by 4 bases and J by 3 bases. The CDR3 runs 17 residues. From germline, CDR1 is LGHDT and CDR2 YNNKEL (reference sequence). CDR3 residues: CASSPTATTGGNYEQYF. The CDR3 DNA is TGTGCCAGCAGCCCAACGGCGACAACAGGGGGCAACTACGAGCAGTACTTC.

The CDR3 reads CAGAGNTYEQYF. The CDR3 DNA reads TGTGCAGGGGCAGGGAATACGTACGAGCAGTACTTC. The chain recombines TRBV10-3 with TRBJ2-7; weak D call: TRBD1 (5 bases). The germline CDR1 and CDR2 sequences are ENHRY and SYGVKD. CDR3 length: 12 amino acids.